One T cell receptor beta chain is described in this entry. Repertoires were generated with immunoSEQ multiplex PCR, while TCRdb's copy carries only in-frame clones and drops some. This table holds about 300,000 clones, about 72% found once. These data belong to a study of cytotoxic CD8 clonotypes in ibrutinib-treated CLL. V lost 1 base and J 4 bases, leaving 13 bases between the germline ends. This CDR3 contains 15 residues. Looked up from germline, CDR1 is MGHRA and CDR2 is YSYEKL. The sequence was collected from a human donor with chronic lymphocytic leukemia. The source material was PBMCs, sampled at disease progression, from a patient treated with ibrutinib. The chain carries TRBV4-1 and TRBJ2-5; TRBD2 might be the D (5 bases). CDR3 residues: CASSQAPLARETQYF. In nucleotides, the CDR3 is TGCGCCAGCAGCCAAGCCCCCCTAGCTCGAGAGACCCAGTACTTC.